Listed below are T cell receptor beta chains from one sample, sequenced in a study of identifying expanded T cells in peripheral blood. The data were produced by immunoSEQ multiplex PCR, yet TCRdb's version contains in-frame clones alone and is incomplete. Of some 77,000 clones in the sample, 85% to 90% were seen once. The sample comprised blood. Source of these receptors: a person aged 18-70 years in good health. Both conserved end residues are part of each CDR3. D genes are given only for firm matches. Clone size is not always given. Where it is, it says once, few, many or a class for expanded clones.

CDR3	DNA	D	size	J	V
CASSFSLSTDTQYF	TGTGCCAGCAGCTTTTCCCTCAGCACAGATACGCAGTATTTT	NA	NA	TRBJ2-3	TRBV7-6
CASSLLANDSPLHF	TGTGCCAGCAGTTTGTTGGCGAACGATTCACCCCTCCACTTT	NA	NA	TRBJ1-6	TRBV28
CASSQDRNKETQYF	TGCGCCAGCAGCCAAGATCGAAATAAAGAGACCCAGTACTTC	NA	NA	TRBJ2-5	TRBV4-1
CASSTRQETQYF	TGTGCCAGCTCAACACGTCAAGAGACCCAGTACTTC	NA	NA	TRBJ2-5	TRBV18
CASSWDRHEQYF	TGTGCCAGCAGCTGGGACAGGCACGAGCAGTACTTC	TRBD1	few	TRBJ2-7	TRBV7-9
CSTSPVYEQYF	TGCAGTACCAGCCCAGTGTACGAGCAGTACTTC	NA	NA	TRBJ2-7	TRBV20-1
CASSEAAVPLQETQYF	TGTGCCAGCAGTGAAGCGGCAGTCCCGCTACAAGAGACCCAGTACTTC	NA	NA	TRBJ2-5	TRBV2
CASSLMGLTYGAREFF	TGTGCCAGCAGCTTAATGGGACTGACATATGGGGCGAGGGAGTTCTTC	NA	NA	TRBJ2-1	TRBV7-2
CASSPVGRGTYGYTF	TGTGCCAGCAGCCCGGTTGGCAGGGGGACCTATGGCTACACCTTC	TRBD1	NA	TRBJ1-2	TRBV11-2
CASSEWGGEGSSYNEQFF	TGTGCCAGCAGTGAATGGGGAGGGGAGGGAAGCTCCTACAATGAGCAGTTCTTC	TRBD2	NA	TRBJ2-1	TRBV25-1
CASSRGGWAETQYF	TGTGCCAGCAGCCGCGGGGGGTGGGCTGAGACCCAGTACTTC	TRBD2	NA	TRBJ2-5	TRBV7-8
CASSLELSREQYF	TGTGCCAGCAGCTTGGAATTATCTCGGGAGCAGTACTTC	NA	once	TRBJ2-7	TRBV5-4
CASSEAPSLYEQYF	TGTGCCAGCAGTGAAGCGCCCTCATTATACGAGCAGTACTTC	NA	NA	TRBJ2-7	TRBV2
CASSYRQLPSTDTQYF	TGTGCCAGCAGCTACCGACAGTTGCCGAGCACAGATACGCAGTATTTT	NA	NA	TRBJ2-3	TRBV7-9
CASSIRLYGYGEFGETQYF	TGTGCCAGCAGCATAAGACTGTACGGCTATGGGGAATTTGGAGAGACCCAGTACTTC	NA	NA	TRBJ2-5	TRBV7-2
CASSLVQGTGYGYTF	TGTGCCAGCAGCTTGGTCCAAGGGACAGGATACGGCTACACCTTC	TRBD1	NA	TRBJ1-2	TRBV5-8
CASSLYGSRGFLSYEQYF	TGTGCCAGCAGTTTATATGGGAGCCGGGGATTCTTATCCTACGAGCAGTACTTC	NA	NA	TRBJ2-7	TRBV27
CASSLGRPRAEETQYF	TGTGCCAGCAGCTTAGGGCGCCCCAGGGCCGAAGAGACCCAGTACTTC	NA	NA	TRBJ2-5	TRBV5-6
CASSLDQGRVTTASEAFF	TGTGCCAGCAGTTTGGATCAGGGGCGAGTAACTACGGCATCTGAAGCTTTCTTT	NA	NA	TRBJ1-1	TRBV28
CASSPGAANYGYTF	TGTGCCAGCAGCCCAGGAGCAGCTAACTATGGCTACACCTTC	NA	NA	TRBJ1-2	TRBV7-2
CASSLGTPEVRGYTF	TGTGCCAGCAGCTTGGGGACCCCAGAGGTGCGTGGCTACACCTTC	NA	NA	TRBJ1-2	TRBV13
CATSPGGGLALNEQFF	TGTGCCACCAGCCCTGGGGGGGGACTAGCGTTAAATGAGCAGTTCTTC	TRBD2	NA	TRBJ2-1	TRBV15
CATSASRWGEQYF	TGTGCCACCTCCGCATCAAGGTGGGGCGAGCAGTACTTC	NA	NA	TRBJ2-7	TRBV6-5
CASSPRGDSEGDPYEQYF	TGTGCCAGCAGCCCGCGGGGTGACAGCGAGGGAGATCCCTACGAGCAGTACTTC	NA	NA	TRBJ2-7	TRBV11-3
CASKLQLNTEAFF	TGTGCCAGCAAACTCCAGCTAAACACTGAAGCTTTCTTT	NA	NA	TRBJ1-1	TRBV6-1
CASSDPPDRCYEQYF	TGTGCCAGCAGCGACCCCCCTGACCGGTGCTACGAGCAGTACTTC	NA	NA	TRBJ2-7	TRBV9
CASRGVQETQYF	TGTGCCAGCCGGGGAGTCCAAGAGACCCAGTACTTC	NA	NA	TRBJ2-5	TRBV6-5
CASSSAGDSTDTQYF	TGCGCCAGCAGCTCAGCGGGGGATAGCACAGATACGCAGTATTTT	TRBD2	once	TRBJ2-3	TRBV5-1
CASSLGRGQKSDTQYF	TGTGCCAGCAGCTTGGGCAGGGGACAGAAGTCAGATACGCAGTATTTT	TRBD1	NA	TRBJ2-3	TRBV5-4
CASSLEAKYEQYF	TGTGCCAGCAGCTTAGAGGCGAAGTACGAGCAGTACTTC	NA	NA	TRBJ2-7	TRBV11-2
CASKHPAGAGELFF	TGTGCCAGCAAACACCCGGCGGGCGCCGGGGAGCTGTTTTTT	NA	NA	TRBJ2-2	TRBV6-6
CASSSTGTSYIQYF	TGTGCCAGCAGCTCAACCGGGACTAGTTACATTCAGTACTTC	TRBD2	few	TRBJ2-4	TRBV7-2
CASSQDEGSYGYTF	TGCGCCAGCAGCCAAGATGAGGGGAGCTATGGCTACACCTTC	NA	NA	TRBJ1-2	TRBV4-3
CASSIDLYDSLIGEKLFF	TGTGCCAGTAGTATAGACTTATACGACAGCCTGATCGGTGAAAAACTGTTTTTT	NA	once	TRBJ1-4	TRBV19
CAFGDRGPYEQYF	TGTGCCTTTGGGGACAGGGGCCCTTACGAGCAGTACTTC	TRBD1	NA	TRBJ2-7	TRBV2
CASSLVWTGEGRQHF	TGTGCCAGCAGCTTGGTCTGGACAGGGGAGGGACGCCAGCATTTT	TRBD1	NA	TRBJ1-5	TRBV5-5
CAIRNQNNEQFF	TGTGCCATCAGGAATCAGAACAATGAGCAGTTCTTC	NA	NA	TRBJ2-1	TRBV10-3
CASSPGTGAAGANVLTF	TGTGCCAGCAGCCCCGGGACAGGGGCCGCTGGGGCCAACGTCCTGACTTTC	TRBD1	NA	TRBJ2-6	TRBV5-4
CASRTVVQPQHF	TGTGCCAGCAGAACGGTTGTACAGCCCCAGCATTTT	NA	NA	TRBJ1-5	TRBV28
CASSHGTAGAQYF	TGTGCCAGCAGCCATGGGACCGCGGGTGCGCAGTATTTT	NA	NA	TRBJ2-3	TRBV7-6
CSVLAGNIQYF	TGCAGCGTTCTTGCCGGGAACATTCAGTACTTC	NA	NA	TRBJ2-4	TRBV29-1
CASSSGIYYEQYF	TGTGCCAGCAGCTCCGGTATATATTACGAGCAGTACTTC	NA	NA	TRBJ2-7	TRBV11-2
CASSSSFNTEAFF	TGTGCCAGCAGCTCGAGTTTTAACACTGAAGCTTTCTTT	NA	NA	TRBJ1-1	TRBV11-2
CASRSGGSTNVLTF	TGTGCCAGTAGGTCGGGAGGGTCAACCAACGTCCTGACTTTC	TRBD2	NA	TRBJ2-6	TRBV19
CASSLVGAGLIAEAFF	TGTGCCAGCAGCTTAGTAGGTGCAGGGCTTATCGCTGAAGCTTTCTTT	NA	NA	TRBJ1-1	TRBV7-2
CASRPGTDYEAFF	TGTGCCAGCAGGCCCGGGACAGACTATGAAGCTTTCTTT	TRBD1	NA	TRBJ1-1	TRBV6-6
CASSSRDRGNEQFF	TGCGCCAGCAGCTCCCGGGACAGGGGTAATGAGCAGTTCTTC	TRBD1	NA	TRBJ2-1	TRBV5-1
CASSYGGNTDTQYF	TGTGCCAGTAGTTATGGGGGAAACACAGATACGCAGTATTTT	NA	NA	TRBJ2-3	TRBV19
CACGYSGNTIYF	TGTGCATGTGGGTACTCTGGAAACACCATATATTTT	NA	NA	TRBJ1-3	TRBV25-1
CATLWERSTQYF	TGTGCCACCCTTTGGGAAAGAAGTACGCAGTATTTT	NA	NA	TRBJ2-3	TRBV28
CASSSVGGPQHF	TGTGCCAGCAGTTCGGTCGGAGGGCCCCAGCATTTT	NA	NA	TRBJ1-5	TRBV27
CASSKATTGLNGYTF	TGTGCCAGCAGCAAAGCCACGACAGGGTTAAATGGCTACACCTTC	TRBD1	NA	TRBJ1-2	TRBV6-5
CASSEWRGPSYEQYF	TGTGCCAGCAGTGAATGGCGGGGGCCCTCCTACGAGCAGTACTTC	NA	NA	TRBJ2-7	TRBV2
CATANRDFGRLFF	TGTGCCACCGCAAACAGGGATTTCGGTAGACTGTTTTTT	NA	NA	TRBJ1-4	TRBV19
CASSLRLAGGADTQYF	TGTGCCAGCTCACTAAGACTAGCGGGGGGAGCAGATACGCAGTATTTT	TRBD2	NA	TRBJ2-3	TRBV18
CASSQDRGLPDTQYF	TGCGCCAGCAGCCAAGATCGAGGACTACCAGATACGCAGTATTTT	NA	NA	TRBJ2-3	TRBV4-3
CASSPTTNSPLHF	TGTGCCAGCAGTCCCACCACAAATTCACCCCTCCACTTT	NA	NA	TRBJ1-6	TRBV14
CASSLGVSYNEQFF	TGTGCCAGCAGCTTAGGGGTCTCCTACAATGAGCAGTTCTTC	NA	once	TRBJ2-1	TRBV7-9
CAWEGGNNQPQHF	TGTGCCTGGGAAGGGGGAAACAATCAGCCCCAGCATTTT	NA	few	TRBJ1-5	TRBV30